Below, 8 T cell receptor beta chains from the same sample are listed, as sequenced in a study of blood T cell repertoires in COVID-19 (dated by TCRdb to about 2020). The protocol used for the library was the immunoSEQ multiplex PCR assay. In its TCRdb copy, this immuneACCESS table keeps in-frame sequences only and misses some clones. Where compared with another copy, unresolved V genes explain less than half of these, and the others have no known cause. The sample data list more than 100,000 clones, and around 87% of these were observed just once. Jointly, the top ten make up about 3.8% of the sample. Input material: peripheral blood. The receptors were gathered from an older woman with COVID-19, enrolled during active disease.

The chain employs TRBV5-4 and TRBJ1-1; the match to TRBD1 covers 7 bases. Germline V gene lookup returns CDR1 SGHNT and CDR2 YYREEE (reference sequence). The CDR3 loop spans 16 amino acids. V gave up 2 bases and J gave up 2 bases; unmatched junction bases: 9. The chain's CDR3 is CASSFPRQGPNTEAFF. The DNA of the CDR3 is TGTGCCAGCAGCTTTCCTCGACAGGGCCCTAACACTGAAGCTTTCTTT.

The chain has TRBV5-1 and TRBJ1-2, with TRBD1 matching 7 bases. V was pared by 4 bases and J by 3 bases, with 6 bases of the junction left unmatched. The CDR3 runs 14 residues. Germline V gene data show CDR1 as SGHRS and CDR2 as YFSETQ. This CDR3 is CASSRSGQDYGYTF. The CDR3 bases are TGCGCCAGCAGCCGATCCGGACAGGACTATGGCTACACCTTC.

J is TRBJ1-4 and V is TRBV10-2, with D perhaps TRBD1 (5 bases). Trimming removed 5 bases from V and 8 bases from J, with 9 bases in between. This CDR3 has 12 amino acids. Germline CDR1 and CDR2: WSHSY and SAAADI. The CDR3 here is CASSRAGEKLFF. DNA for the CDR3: TGCGCCAGCAGTAGGGCAGGGGAAAAACTGTTTTTT.

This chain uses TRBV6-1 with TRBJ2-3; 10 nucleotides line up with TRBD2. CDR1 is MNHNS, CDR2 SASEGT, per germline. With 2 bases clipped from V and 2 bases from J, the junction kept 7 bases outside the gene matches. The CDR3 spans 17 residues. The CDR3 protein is CASSEFIAGGYTDTQYF. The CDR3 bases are TGTGCCAGCAGTGAATTTATAGCGGGGGGCTACACAGATACGCAGTATTTT.

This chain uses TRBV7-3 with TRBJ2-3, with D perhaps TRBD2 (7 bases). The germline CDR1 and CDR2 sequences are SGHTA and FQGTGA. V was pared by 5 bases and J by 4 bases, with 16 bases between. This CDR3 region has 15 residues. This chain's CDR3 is CASSPGGRLADTQYF. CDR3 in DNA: TGTGCCAGCAGCCCGGGGGGCCGGCTGGCAGATACGCAGTATTTT.

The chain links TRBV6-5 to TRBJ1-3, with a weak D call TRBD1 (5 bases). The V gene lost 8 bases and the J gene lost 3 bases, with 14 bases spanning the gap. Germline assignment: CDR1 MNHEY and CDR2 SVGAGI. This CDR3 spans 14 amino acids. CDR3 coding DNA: TGTGCCAGCCAGGGCGGGGGAGGTGGAAACACCATATATTTT. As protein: CASQGGGGGNTIYF.

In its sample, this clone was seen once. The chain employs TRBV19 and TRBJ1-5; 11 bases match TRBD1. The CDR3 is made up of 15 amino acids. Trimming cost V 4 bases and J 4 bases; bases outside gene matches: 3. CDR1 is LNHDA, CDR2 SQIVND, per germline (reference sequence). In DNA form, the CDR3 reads TGTGCCAGTAGTACCGGGACAGGGGGAAATCAGCCCCAGCATTTT. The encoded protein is CASSTGTGGNQPQHF.

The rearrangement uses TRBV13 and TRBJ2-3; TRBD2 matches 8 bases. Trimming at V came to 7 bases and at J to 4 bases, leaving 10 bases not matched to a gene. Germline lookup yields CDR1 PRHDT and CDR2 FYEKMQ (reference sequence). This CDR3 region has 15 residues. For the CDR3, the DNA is TGTGCCAGCACTCGCGGGGGGATAAGCGCAGATACGCAGTATTTT. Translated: CASTRGGISADTQYF.